A single sample is the source of the 21 T cell receptor beta chains below, sequenced in a study of CD8 T cells in Susac syndrome. An amount of RNA that ranged from 0.5 to 1 ug was reverse transcribed with random hexamers. TCRdb reprocessed the immunoSEQ multiplex PCR reads with MiXCR, giving one entry per CDR3 protein. Of 100,000 to 150,000 distinct CDR3 sequences in the sample, about 95% are singletons; the top ten hold approximately 0.2%. The sequencing input was CD8+ T cells from PBMCs. The receptors stem from a human donor with Susac syndrome.

V usage is TRBV4-3 and J usage is TRBJ2-7, with D tentatively TRBD1 or TRBD2 (6 bases each). Germline V gene sequence: CDR1 LGHNA, CDR2 YSLEER. This CDR3 has 15 residues. V shed 0 bases and J shed 3 bases, with 12 bases lying between them. CDR3 nucleotides: TGCGCCAGCAGCCAAGATGTGGGGGGCATCTACGAGCAGTACTTC. Amino acid sequence: CASSQDVGGIYEQYF.

This clonotype was seen just once. The chain is built from TRBV7-3 and TRBJ2-1, with D possibly being TRBD2 (7 bases). CDR3 length: 16 residues. From germline, CDR1 is SGHTA and CDR2 FQGTGA. The germline V and J ends were trimmed by 2 bases and 2 bases, with 13 bases remaining between them. The CDR3 sequence: CASSLGGEGAYNEQFF. CDR3 DNA sequence: TGTGCCAGCAGCTTAGGGGGGGAGGGGGCCTACAATGAGCAGTTCTTC.

This clonotype has a single count. The chain combines TRBV6-5 with TRBJ2-7; 9 bases are a match to TRBD1. Trimming removed 8 bases from V and 4 bases from J; junction bases left unmatched: 6. Germline CDR1 reads MNHEY; CDR2 reads SVGAGI. The CDR3 totals 13 residues. CDR3 residues: CASGGTGSYEQYF. The CDR3 DNA reads as TGTGCCAGCGGGGGGACAGGGAGTTACGAGCAGTACTTC.

The V call is TRBV12-3 or TRBV12-4, the J call TRBJ2-2; D could derive from TRBD1 or TRBD2 (8 bases each). Trimming removed 3 bases from V and 0 bases from J, with 20 bases in between. This CDR3 region has 19 residues. The CDR3 DNA sequence: TGTGCCAGCAGTTTGCCGCGGGGGGACAGGCCTACGAACACCGGGGAGCTGTTTTTT. Amino acids: CASSLPRGDRPTNTGELFF.

The chain is built from TRBV12-3 or TRBV12-4 and TRBJ1-2, with D perhaps TRBD1 (5 bases). This CDR3 comprises 18 residues. V was clipped by 5 bases and J by 3 bases, with 25 bases between them. The CDR3: CASSHERGHPQRDYGYTF. CDR3 nucleotides: TGTGCCAGCAGTCACGAACGGGGCCATCCCCAAAGGGACTATGGCTACACCTTC.

This rearrangement joins TRBV10-3 to TRBJ1-4; D might be TRBD1 (6 bases). Germline V lookup: CDR1 ENHRY, CDR2 SYGVKD. The V and J ends lost 2 bases and 16 bases respectively, with 14 bases between them. The CDR3 covers 12 residues. This chain's CDR3 is CAISETGTSRFF. The CDR3 DNA is TGTGCCATCAGTGAGACAGGGACCTCTCGGTTTTTT.

J is TRBJ2-2 and V is TRBV11-1, with D unclear. Germline lookup yields CDR1 SGHAT and CDR2 FQDESV (reference sequence). Trimming left V 0 bases short and J 2 bases short, with 4 bases between. CDR3 length: 14 amino acids. Written as DNA, the CDR3 is TGTGCCAGCAGCTTAGCGGTTAACACCGGGGAGCTGTTTTTT. It codes for CASSLAVNTGELFF.

The chain carries TRBV14 and TRBJ2-1, with 16 positions matching TRBD2. This CDR3 comprises 23 residues. Germline loops: CDR1 SGHDN, CDR2 FVKESK. The trim removed 1 base at V and 8 bases at J, leaving 23 bases unmatched. The CDR3 here is CASSQAGHEPGLAGGPLFYEQFF. DNA of the CDR3: TGTGCCAGCAGCCAAGCAGGCCATGAGCCGGGACTAGCGGGAGGGCCCTTGTTCTATGAGCAGTTCTTC.

The chain employs TRBV20-1 and TRBJ1-2, with unresolved D. The CDR3 contains 16 residues. The germline V gene encodes CDR1 DFQATT and CDR2 SNEGSKA (reference sequence). Trimming took off 1 base at V and 2 bases at J, with 17 bases between the two ends. The CDR3 protein is CSARVAEKGSNYGYTF. The CDR3 DNA follows: TGCAGTGCTAGAGTGGCAGAAAAAGGGTCCAACTATGGCTACACCTTC.

The V call is TRBV29-1, the J call TRBJ2-5; D unclear. The V gene's germline CDR1 is SQVTM and CDR2 ANQGSEA. V was pared by 3 bases and J by 5 bases, with 4 bases between. This CDR3 has 10 residues. CDR3 bases: TGCAGCGTTGATGAGGAGACCCAGTACTTC. This translates into CSVDEETQYF.

The chain uses TRBV20-1 and TRBJ2-2; maybe TRBD1 (6 bases). Deletions cut 5 bases from V and 4 bases from J, with 11 bases between. This CDR3 is 13 amino acids long. Germline assignment: CDR1 DFQATT and CDR2 SNEGSKA (reference sequence). The CDR3 protein is CSAPTDSTGELFF. In nucleotides, the CDR3 is TGCAGTGCTCCGACGGACAGCACCGGGGAGCTGTTTTTT.

The chain combines TRBV27 with TRBJ1-4; D is ambiguous. CDR1 is MNHEY, CDR2 SMNVEV, per germline (reference sequence). The CDR3 has 14 residues. V shed 6 bases and J shed 2 bases, with 10 bases lying between them. The CDR3 spells CASRFGGTNEKLFF. Here the CDR3 DNA reads TGTGCCAGCAGGTTCGGAGGTACTAATGAAAAACTGTTTTTT.

The chain joins TRBV19 to TRBJ2-5; D not resolved. Germline CDR1 and CDR2: LNHDA and SQIVND (reference sequence). The CDR3 spans 13 residues. The germline V and J ends were trimmed by 5 bases and 0 bases, with 7 bases remaining between them. CDR3 region: CASSVGYQETQYF. The CDR3 DNA reads as TGTGCCAGTAGTGTTGGCTACCAAGAGACCCAGTACTTC.

The genes are TRBV4-1 and TRBJ2-1; 7 nucleotides align to TRBD1. CDR1 is MGHRA and CDR2 is YSYEKL in the germline V gene. The V and J ends lost 2 bases and 2 bases, in that order; junction bases with no gene match: 15. This CDR3 contains 19 residues. CDR3 region: CASSQNPGTGQAAYNEQFF. The CDR3 DNA reads as TGCGCCAGCAGCCAAAACCCCGGTACAGGACAGGCTGCCTACAATGAGCAGTTCTTC.

The chain couples TRBV20-1 to TRBJ2-7; no firm D call. The length of the CDR3 is 13 residues. In germline, CDR1 is DFQATT, CDR2 SNEGSKA (reference sequence). Deletions cut 3 bases from V and 0 bases from J, with 9 bases between. CDR3 nucleotides: TGCAGTGCTAGGTATGCGTACTCCTACGAGCAGTACTTC. This gives the protein CSARYAYSYEQYF.

This sequence joins TRBV14 and TRBJ1-1, with TRBD1 matching over 8 bases. The CDR3 has 15 residues. Germline values: CDR1 SGHDN, CDR2 FVKESK. After removal of 4 bases from V and 1 base from J, the junction contained 5 bases not matched to a gene. CDR3 amino acids: CASSLGTGGNTEAFF. The CDR3 DNA is TGTGCCAGCAGCCTCGGGACAGGAGGGAACACTGAAGCTTTCTTT. Full variable domain (remainder filled in from reference TRBV14 and TRBJ1-1): EAGVTQFPSHSVIEKGQTVTLRCDPISGHDNLYWYRRVMGKEIKFLLHFVKESKQDESGMPNNRFLAERTGGTYSTLKVQPAELEDSGVYFCASSLGTGGNTEAFFGQGTRLTVV.

This rearrangement joins TRBV12-3 or TRBV12-4 to TRBJ1-1; D unclear. This CDR3 is 13 amino acids long. Trimming stripped 6 bases from V and 1 base from J, with 9 bases between. For the CDR3, the DNA is TGTGCCAGCAGCCCTTCCCCGAACACTGAAGCTTTCTTT. This codes for CASSPSPNTEAFF.

V is TRBV14 and J is TRBJ2-5; D unclear. Deletions cut 5 bases from V and 5 bases from J, with 21 bases between. Germline CDR1 SGHDN, CDR2 FVKESK. The CDR3 runs 16 residues. CDR3: CASSSSSARRWETQYF. In DNA form, the CDR3 reads TGTGCCAGCAGCTCCTCAAGCGCCCGACGGTGGGAGACCCAGTACTTC.

The chain is built from TRBV4-3 and TRBJ2-3; TRBD1 might be the D (6 bases). Germline V gene data show CDR1 as LGHNA and CDR2 as YSLEER. Trimming pared 4 bases from V and 0 bases from J, leaving 11 bases between. This CDR3 has 15 amino acids. CDR3 nucleotides: TGCGCCAGCAGCCCTTGGACAGCTAGCACAGATACGCAGTATTTT. Its protein product is CASSPWTASTDTQYF.

This chain links TRBV30 with TRBJ2-7; possibly TRBD1 for D (6 bases). With 5 bases removed from V and 6 bases from J, the gap between germline ends came to 17 bases. Germline V lookup: CDR1 GTSNPN, CDR2 SVGIG (reference sequence). This CDR3 comprises 13 residues. The CDR3 is CAWRSQGFGEQYF. The DNA for the CDR3 is TGTGCCTGGCGGTCTCAGGGGTTTGGCGAGCAGTACTTC.

V gene TRBV5-4 combines with J gene TRBJ2-5; D perhaps matches TRBD2 (5 bases). Trimming removed 7 bases from V and 5 bases from J, with 12 bases in between. Germline V lookup: CDR1 SGHNT, CDR2 YYREEE (reference sequence). CDR3 length: 12 amino acids. The CDR3 DNA follows: TGTGCCAGCGAGGGTCTGGGGGAGACCCAGTACTTC. Its translation is CASEGLGETQYF.